These 14 T cell receptor beta chains came from one sample sequenced in a study of cytomegalovirus exposure and HLA in healthy donors. Primers included in the PCR were 60 Vbeta and 13 Jbeta primers. Clones were read by immunoSEQ multiplex PCR, and TCRdb kept only the in-frame ones, dropping some. The table lists approximately 100,000 clones, about 79% of them singletons. The sequencing input was PBMCs. The origin of the receptors is a female donor in good health and CMV-seropositive.

The chain has TRBV7-9 and TRBJ1-5; D not certain. CDR1 is SEHNR and CDR2 is FQNEAQ in the germline V gene (reference sequence). The CDR3 extends over 13 amino acids. The V gene lost 5 bases and the J gene lost 0 bases, with 5 bases spanning the gap. CDR3 coding DNA: TGTGCCAGCAGCGCGAATAGCAATCAGCCCCAGCATTTT. Its translation is CASSANSNQPQHF.

The J gene is TRBJ2-5, the V gene TRBV5-6, with unresolved D. The DNA end lines up better with TRBJ2-7; the J call may be wrong. The length of the CDR3 is 13 residues. CDR1 is SGHDT, CDR2 YYEEEE, per germline. CDR3 in DNA: TGTGCCAGCAGCTTTGGCACCCACTACGAGCAGTACTTC. It is translated as CASSFGTHYEQYF.

The chain employs TRBV4-1 and TRBJ2-7, with 10 positions matching TRBD2. V was clipped by 3 bases and J by 3 bases; unmatched bases: 14. Germline V CDR1 and CDR2: MGHRA, YSYEKL. The CDR3 totals 18 residues. DNA of the CDR3: TGCGCCAGCAGCCAGGGGGGGTCTAGCGGGAGCTTTGGCTACGAGCAGTACTTC. Amino acid sequence: CASSQGGSSGSFGYEQYF.

The J gene is TRBJ2-3, the V gene TRBV19; possible D gene TRBD1, 6 bases. The CDR3 covers 14 residues. Germline V gives CDR1 LNHDA, CDR2 SQIVND (reference sequence). V dropped 6 bases and J dropped 0 bases, with 10 bases sitting between them. CDR3 in DNA: TGTGCCAGTAGATGGGGGCCCAGCACAGATACGCAGTATTTT. Translating it yields CASRWGPSTDTQYF.

The rearrangement uses TRBV13 and TRBJ2-3, with no clear D. The CDR3 is made up of 14 amino acids. Germline CDR1 PRHDT, CDR2 FYEKMQ (reference sequence). The ends were cut back, 4 bases at V and 2 bases at J, with 10 bases in the middle. This CDR3 is CASSSWSYTDTQYF. The DNA of the CDR3 is TGTGCCAGCAGCTCCTGGTCCTACACAGATACGCAGTATTTT.

V and J are TRBV7-8 and TRBJ1-1; the D gene is possibly TRBD1 (6 bases). CDR3 length: 14 amino acids. CDR1 and CDR2 from the germline V gene are SGHVS and FQNEAQ. The ends were cut back, 5 bases at V and 2 bases at J, with 12 bases in the middle. The CDR3 coding sequence is TGTGCCAGCAGCCGCCGGGACACAAACACTGAAGCTTTCTTT. Residues: CASSRRDTNTEAFF.

This clone was found once. Here the CDR3 DNA reads TGTGCCAGCAGCTTAGTTGGCTGGCGGGATGAAGCTTTCTTT. Protein sequence: CASSLVGWRDEAFF. The rearrangement uses TRBV7-2 and TRBJ1-1; the D is unclear. This CDR3 comprises 14 residues. With 1 base removed from V and 7 bases from J, the gap between germline ends came to 13 bases. Germline V gene lookup returns CDR1 SGHTA and CDR2 FQGNSA.

The genes are TRBV5-6 and TRBJ1-1; unclear D gene. This CDR3 has 14 residues. V dropped 0 bases and J dropped 1 base, with 7 bases sitting between them. CDR1 and CDR2 (germline): SGHDT, YYEEEE. CDR3 sequence (DNA): TGTGCCAGCAGCTTGGCGTCCGGGAACACTGAAGCTTTCTTT. It codes for CASSLASGNTEAFF.

V and J are TRBV15 and TRBJ2-1; TRBD2 aligns across 7 bases. Unmatched junction bases numbered 14, after V lost 3 bases and J lost 9 bases. The CDR3 spans 16 residues. From germline, CDR1 is LNHNV and CDR2 YYDKDF (reference sequence). In nucleotides, the CDR3 is TGTGCCACCAGCAGTCCCTTGGGGGAGGGCCTGGGTGAGCAGTTCTTC. Protein sequence: CATSSPLGEGLGEQFF.

J is TRBJ2-3 and V is TRBV5-1, with TRBD2 identical over 9 bases. Trimming cost V 4 bases and J 3 bases; bases outside gene matches: 12. The CDR3 runs 17 residues. CDR1 and CDR2 from the germline V gene are SGHRS and YFSETQ. CDR3 region: CASSTPVGLAGTDTQYF. The CDR3 DNA is TGCGCCAGCAGCACGCCGGTAGGGCTAGCGGGAACAGATACGCAGTATTTT.

The V and J genes are TRBV7-2 and TRBJ1-1; unclear D gene. This CDR3 is built from 16 residues. V gave up 3 bases and J gave up 4 bases, with 18 bases separating them. The germline V gene encodes CDR1 SGHTA and CDR2 FQGNSA. CDR3: CASSFSGSLRVTEAFF. Here the CDR3 DNA reads TGTGCCAGCAGCTTCAGCGGGTCACTGAGGGTCACTGAAGCTTTCTTT.

The CDR3 protein is CAWSSQGPRLSSGNTIYF. The CDR3 DNA sequence: TGTGCCTGGAGTTCCCAGGGGCCCCGACTAAGCTCTGGAAACACCATATATTTT. This chain uses TRBV30 with TRBJ1-3, with D possibly TRBD1 on 6 matching bases. Germline CDR1 GTSNPN, CDR2 SVGIG (reference sequence). The CDR3 has 18 amino acids. The V end lost 2 bases, the J end lost 0 bases, and 20 bases lay between the germline ends.

This clone appeared a single time. The chain is built from TRBV6-5 and TRBJ1-2; no definite D call. With 2 bases removed from V and 8 bases from J, the gap between germline ends came to 12 bases. The CDR3 is made up of 13 amino acids. The V gene's germline CDR1 is MNHEY and CDR2 SVGAGI. The CDR3 bases are TGTGCCAGCAGTTACGGCGCCAACGGGGGCTACACCTTC. Encoded protein: CASSYGANGGYTF.

The rearrangement uses TRBV5-1 and TRBJ2-6, with unresolved D. The V gene's germline CDR1 is SGHRS and CDR2 YFSETQ. There are 15 residues in the CDR3. Trimming took off 1 base at V and 0 bases at J, with 5 bases between the two ends. CDR3 sequence: CASSLYFSGANVLTF. The CDR3 nucleotides read TGCGCCAGCAGCTTGTACTTCTCTGGGGCCAACGTCCTGACTTTC.